These 17 T cell receptor beta chains were sequenced from one sample in a study of blood T cell repertoires in COVID-19 (dated by TCRdb to 2019 to 2021). To prepare the library, the immunoSEQ multiplex PCR assay was applied. In TCRdb, the immuneACCESS table is reduced to in-frame sequences with V and J assigned. These tables do not hold every clone; where another copy was compared, an unresolved V gene accounts for under half, and the others remain unexplained. For this sample the table gives around 300,000 clones, of which around nine tenths were detected only once. The top ten clonotypes cover 2% to 2.5% of the sample. Sequencing input: peripheral blood. All receptors come from a man in his fifties or sixties with acute or convalescent COVID-19.

V and J are TRBV6-5 and TRBJ2-1, with 9 bases matching TRBD2. The J segment lost 6 bases and the V segment lost 3 bases, leaving 3 bases of the junction unmatched. The CDR3 is 14 amino acids. In germline, CDR1 is MNHEY, CDR2 SVGAGI. CDR3 bases: TGTGCCAGCAGTTATGGGACTAGCCTCAATGAGCAGTTCTTC. This gives the protein CASSYGTSLNEQFF.

This sequence joins TRBV12-3 or TRBV12-4 and TRBJ1-2, with D unresolved. Trimming removed 8 bases at V and 2 bases at J, with 9 bases between. CDR3 length: 12 amino acids. Here the CDR3 reads CASGQANYGYTF. In DNA form, the CDR3 reads TGTGCCAGCGGCCAGGCGAACTATGGCTACACCTTC.

The chain employs TRBV5-1 and TRBJ1-1; D is possibly TRBD1 (5 bases). The CDR3 has 12 amino acids. Germline lookup yields CDR1 SGHRS and CDR2 YFSETQ. The V end was cut by 2 bases, the J end by 8 bases, with 10 bases between. CDR3 loop: CASSLPGAEAFF. The CDR3 DNA is TGCGCCAGCAGCTTACCTGGGGCAGAAGCTTTCTTT.

This chain uses TRBV7-3 with TRBJ1-1; no clear D gene. Germline-derived CDR1 and CDR2 are SGHTA and FQGTGA. There are 14 residues in the CDR3. V was pared by 2 bases and J by 9 bases, with 16 bases between. The CDR3 here is CASSLSRDTGQAFF. As DNA, the CDR3 is TGTGCCAGCAGCTTATCCCGTGACACCGGCCAAGCTTTCTTT. The variable domain in full, completed from reference TRBV7-3 and TRBJ1-1, reads GAGVSQTPSNKVTEKGKYVELRCDPISGHTALYWYRQSLGQGPEFLIYFQGTGAADDSGLPNDRFFAVRPEGSVSTLKIQRTERGDSAVYLCASSLSRDTGQAFFGQGTRLTVV.

The chain couples TRBV3-1 (or the pseudogene TRBV3-2) to TRBJ2-5; 16 nucleotides agree with TRBD2. The length of the CDR3 is 18 residues. Per germline, CDR1 LGHDT and CDR2 YNNKEL (reference sequence). J was trimmed by 4 bases and V by 3 bases; bases with no gene match: 8. This CDR3 reads CASSHRGLAGGRRETQYF. The DNA of the CDR3 is TGTGCCAGCAGCCACAGGGGACTAGCGGGGGGGCGGCGAGAGACCCAGTACTTC.

The rearrangement uses TRBV9 and TRBJ1-6; 7 bases fit TRBD1. CDR3 length equals 15 residues. Germline CDR1 and CDR2: SGDLS and YYNGEE. V lost 4 bases, J lost 9 bases, and 10 bases stayed unmatched. As DNA, the CDR3 is TGTGCCAGCAGCTCTGCCCAGGGGGTAGGTTCACCCCTCCACTTT. Translating it yields CASSSAQGVGSPLHF.

This clone was observed a single time. The J gene is TRBJ1-1, the V gene TRBV3-1 (or the pseudogene TRBV3-2); D is ambiguous. The CDR3 has 15 residues. V was shortened by 5 bases and J by 5 bases, with 18 bases between the two germline ends. Germline CDR1 is LGHDT and CDR2 is YNNKEL (reference sequence). CDR3 DNA: TGTGCCAGCAGCTTCGCCCCCCAAACGCGAACTGAAGCTTTCTTT. It specifies CASSFAPQTRTEAFF.

The genes are TRBV30 and TRBJ2-2, with D perhaps TRBD1 (8 bases). The V gene's germline CDR1 is GTSNPN and CDR2 SVGIG (reference sequence). The V gene lost 1 base and the J gene lost 5 bases, with 17 bases spanning the gap. The CDR3 runs to 16 residues. The CDR3 DNA is TGTGCCTGGAGTGCCCTCGGACAGGGAGGGACCGGGGAGCTGTTTTTT. Encoded protein: CAWSALGQGGTGELFF.

V is TRBV30 and J is TRBJ2-5; TRBD1 might be the D (6 bases). The CDR3 loop spans 15 amino acids. Germline CDR1 and CDR2: GTSNPN and SVGIG (reference sequence). Trimming shortened V by 2 bases and J by 0 bases, and 13 bases separated the two germline ends. CDR3 in DNA: TGTGCCTGGAGTACTACTGGACAGTACCAAGAGACCCAGTACTTC. As protein: CAWSTTGQYQETQYF.

This sequence joins TRBV4-2 and TRBJ1-5; TRBD1 is a possible D gene (5 bases). Trimming left V 1 base short and J 3 bases short, with 10 bases between. Germline-derived CDR1 and CDR2 are LGHNA and YNFKEQ. The CDR3 contains 15 residues. CDR3 nucleotides: TGTGCCAGCAGCCAAGCCTGGGGGGACAATCAGCCCCAGCATTTT. It encodes CASSQAWGDNQPQHF.

This chain links TRBV6-5 with TRBJ2-1, with 16 positions matching TRBD2. The V gene's germline CDR1 is MNHEY and CDR2 SVGAGI. The V segment lost 5 bases and the J segment 9 bases; nucleotides outside the gene matches: 4. The CDR3 runs 15 residues. The CDR3 here is CASSTGLAGGLEQFF. The CDR3 bases are TGTGCCAGCAGTACGGGACTAGCGGGGGGGCTTGAGCAGTTCTTC.

This chain uses TRBV30 with TRBJ2-7; 11 bases fit TRBD2. Germline CDR1 and CDR2: GTSNPN and SVGIG (reference sequence). CDR3 length: 15 amino acids. V shed 2 bases, J shed 2 bases, and the junction held 5 bases outside the gene matches. In nucleotides, the CDR3 is TGTGCCTGGAGTCCTCTAGCGGGGGGAGCCTACGAGCAGTACTTC. Translated, it gives CAWSPLAGGAYEQYF.

The V gene is TRBV25-1, the J gene TRBJ1-5; D ambiguous. This CDR3 is built from 14 residues. The V and J ends lost 5 bases and 6 bases respectively, with 14 bases between them. The germline V gene has CDR1 MGHDK and CDR2 SYGVNS. This chain's CDR3 is CASSTASSVQPQHF. The CDR3 nucleotides are TGTGCCAGCAGTACCGCCTCTAGCGTTCAGCCCCAGCATTTT.

This chain uses TRBV5-1 with TRBJ1-5, with a tentative D call TRBD1 (6 bases). Trimming took off 4 bases at V and 7 bases at J, with 15 bases between the two ends. CDR1 is SGHRS, CDR2 YFSETQ, per germline. This CDR3 has 14 residues. CDR3 loop: CASSPDRIGQPQHF. The CDR3, as DNA: TGCGCCAGCAGCCCCGACAGGATTGGGCAGCCCCAGCATTTT.

The chain has TRBV4-2 and TRBJ2-5; maybe TRBD2 (6 bases). Trimming stripped 4 bases from V and 3 bases from J, with 18 bases between. The germline CDR1 and CDR2 sequences are LGHNA and YNFKEQ. The CDR3 spans 16 residues. CDR3 amino acids: CASSRNKGRGEETQYF. CDR3 sequence (DNA): TGTGCCAGCAGCCGAAACAAGGGTCGCGGGGAAGAGACCCAGTACTTC.

This clone was detected once. V gene TRBV10-3 combines with J gene TRBJ2-2; D perhaps matches TRBD2 (6 bases). Germline lookup yields CDR1 ENHRY and CDR2 SYGVKD. The CDR3 runs to 13 residues. V was cut by 11 bases and J by 5 bases, with 15 bases left in between. The CDR3 DNA reads TGTGCCTTAGCAATAGGAGGGACCGGGGAGCTGTTTTTT. Its translation is CALAIGGTGELFF.

V is TRBV6-6 and J is TRBJ2-2; 7 bases line up with TRBD1. Per germline, CDR1 MNHNY and CDR2 SVGAGI (reference sequence). V trimming: 3 bases; J trimming: 4 bases; junction bases outside the gene matches: 5. The CDR3 length is 15 residues. The DNA of the CDR3 is TGTGCCAGCAGTTATCCGACAGGGAGCACCGGGGAGCTGTTTTTT. Its protein product is CASSYPTGSTGELFF.